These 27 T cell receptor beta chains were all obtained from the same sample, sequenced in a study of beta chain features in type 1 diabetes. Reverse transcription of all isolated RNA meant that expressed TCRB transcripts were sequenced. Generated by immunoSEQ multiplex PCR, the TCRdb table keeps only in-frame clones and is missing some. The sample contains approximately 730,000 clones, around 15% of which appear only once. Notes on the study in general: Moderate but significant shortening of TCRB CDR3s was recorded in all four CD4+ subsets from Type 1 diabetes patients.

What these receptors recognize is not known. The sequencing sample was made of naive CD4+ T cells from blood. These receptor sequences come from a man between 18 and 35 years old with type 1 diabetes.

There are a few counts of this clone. Written as DNA, the CDR3 is TGTGCCAGCAGCTCGTCAGGGGCGGCACAAGAGACCCAGTACTTC. Translated: CASSSSGAAQETQYF. V and J are TRBV7-9 and TRBJ2-5; D may be TRBD1 (6 bases). CDR1 SEHNR and CDR2 FQNEAQ come from the germline V gene (reference sequence). The CDR3 runs to 15 residues. V lost 4 bases to trimming and J lost 2 bases, with 14 bases between them.

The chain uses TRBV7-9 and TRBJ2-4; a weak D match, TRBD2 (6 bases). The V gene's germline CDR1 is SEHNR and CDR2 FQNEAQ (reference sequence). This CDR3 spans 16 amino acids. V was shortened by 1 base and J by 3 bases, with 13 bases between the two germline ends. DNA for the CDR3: TGTGCCAGCAGCTTAGAAGTCTGGGGAGGCAAAAACATTCAGTACTTC. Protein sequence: CASSLEVWGGKNIQYF.

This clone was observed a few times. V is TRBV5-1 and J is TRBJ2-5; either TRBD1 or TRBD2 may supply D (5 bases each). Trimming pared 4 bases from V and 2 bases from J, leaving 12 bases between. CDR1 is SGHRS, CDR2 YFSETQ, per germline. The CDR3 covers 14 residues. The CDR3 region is CASSGTPGQETQYF. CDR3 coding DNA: TGCGCCAGCAGCGGGACGCCGGGACAAGAGACCCAGTACTTC.

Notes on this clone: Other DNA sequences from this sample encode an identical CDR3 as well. CDR3 residues: CASSLEGLSNQPQHF. The CDR3 DNA sequence: TGCGCCAGCAGCTTGGAGGGCCTAAGCAATCAGCCCCAGCATTTT. The J gene is TRBJ1-5, the V gene TRBV5-1, with no clear D. This CDR3 is 15 amino acids long. With 0 bases removed from V and 1 base from J, the gap between germline ends came to 8 bases. Germline CDR1 SGHRS, CDR2 YFSETQ.

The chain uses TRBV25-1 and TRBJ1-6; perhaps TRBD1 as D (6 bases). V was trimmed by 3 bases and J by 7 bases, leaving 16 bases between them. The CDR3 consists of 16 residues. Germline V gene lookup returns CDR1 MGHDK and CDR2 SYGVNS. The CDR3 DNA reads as TGTGCCAGCAGTGACCCAAGAGGGGGAGGCAATTCACCCCTCCACTTT. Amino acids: CASSDPRGGGNSPLHF.

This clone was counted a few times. The CDR3, as DNA: TGTGCCATCAGTACTTCGCCGGGACAGGGGAGCACTGAAGCTTTCTTT. This gives the protein CAISTSPGQGSTEAFF. The V and J genes are TRBV10-3 and TRBJ1-1; 10 bases map to TRBD1. The CDR3 consists of 16 residues. With 5 bases clipped from V and 4 bases from J, the junction kept 10 bases outside the gene matches. CDR1 is ENHRY, CDR2 SYGVKD, per germline.

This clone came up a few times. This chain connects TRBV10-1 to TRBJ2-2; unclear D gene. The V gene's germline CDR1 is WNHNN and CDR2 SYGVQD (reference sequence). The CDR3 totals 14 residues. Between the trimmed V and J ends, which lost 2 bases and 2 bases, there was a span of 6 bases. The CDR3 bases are TGCGCCAGCAGTGAGCCCCCTAACACCGGGGAGCTGTTTTTT. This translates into CASSEPPNTGELFF.

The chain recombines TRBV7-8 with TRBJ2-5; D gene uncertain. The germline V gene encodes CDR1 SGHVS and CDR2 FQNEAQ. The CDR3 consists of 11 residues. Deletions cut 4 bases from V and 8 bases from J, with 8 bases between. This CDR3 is CASSYDLTQYF. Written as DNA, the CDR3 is TGTGCCAGCAGCTACGACTTAACCCAGTACTTC.

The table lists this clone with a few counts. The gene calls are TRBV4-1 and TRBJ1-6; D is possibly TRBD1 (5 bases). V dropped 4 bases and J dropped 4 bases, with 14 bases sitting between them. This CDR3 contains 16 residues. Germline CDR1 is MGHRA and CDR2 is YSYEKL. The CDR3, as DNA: TGCGCCAGCAGCCGGGACCTGGTTCGATATAATTCACCCCTCCACTTT. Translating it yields CASSRDLVRYNSPLHF.

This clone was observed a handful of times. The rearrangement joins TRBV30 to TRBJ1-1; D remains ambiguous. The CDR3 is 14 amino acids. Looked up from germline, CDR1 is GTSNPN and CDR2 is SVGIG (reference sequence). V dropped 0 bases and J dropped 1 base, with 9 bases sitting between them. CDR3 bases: TGTGCCTGGAGTGTAGGTACTCCGAACACTGAAGCTTTCTTT. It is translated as CAWSVGTPNTEAFF. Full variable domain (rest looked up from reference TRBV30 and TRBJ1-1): SQTIHQWPATLVQPVGSPLSLECTVEGTSNPNLYWYRQAAGRGLQLLFYSVGIGQISSEVPQNLSASRPQDRQFILSSKKLLLSDSGFYLCAWSVGTPNTEAFFGQGTRLTVV.

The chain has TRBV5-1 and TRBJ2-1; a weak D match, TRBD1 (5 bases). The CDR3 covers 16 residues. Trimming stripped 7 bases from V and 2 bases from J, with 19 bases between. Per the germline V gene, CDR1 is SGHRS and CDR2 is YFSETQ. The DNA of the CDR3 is TGCGCCAGCCATCACGGTAGGGGTATAACCTACAATGAGCAGTTCTTC. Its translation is CASHHGRGITYNEQFF.

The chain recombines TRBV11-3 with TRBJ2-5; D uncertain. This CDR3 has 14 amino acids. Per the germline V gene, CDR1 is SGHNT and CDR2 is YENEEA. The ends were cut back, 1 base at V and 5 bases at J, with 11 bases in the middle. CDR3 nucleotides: TGTGCCAGCAGCTTAGTTGGGGTCATGGAGACCCAGTACTTC. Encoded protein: CASSLVGVMETQYF.

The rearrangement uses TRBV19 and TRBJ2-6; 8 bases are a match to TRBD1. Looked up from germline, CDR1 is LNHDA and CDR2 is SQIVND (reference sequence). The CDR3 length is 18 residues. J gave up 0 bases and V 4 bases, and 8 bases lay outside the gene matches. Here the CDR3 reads CASSRIQGAGSGANVLTF. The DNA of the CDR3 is TGTGCCAGTAGTAGAATCCAGGGGGCCGGCTCTGGGGCCAACGTCCTGACTTTC.

Here the CDR3 DNA reads TGCAGCGTCGGGGGGGTAAAGGGGTCACCCTACGAGCAGTACTTC. It specifies CSVGGVKGSPYEQYF. The chain has TRBV29-1 and TRBJ2-7; 8 nucleotides line up with TRBD2. Germline CDR1 reads SQVTM; CDR2 reads ANQGSEA. The CDR3 covers 15 residues. V shed 6 bases, J shed 2 bases, and the junction held 12 bases outside the gene matches.

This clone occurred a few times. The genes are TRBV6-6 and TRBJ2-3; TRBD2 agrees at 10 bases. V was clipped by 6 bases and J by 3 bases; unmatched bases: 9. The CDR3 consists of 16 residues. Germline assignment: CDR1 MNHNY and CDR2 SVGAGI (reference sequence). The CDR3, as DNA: TGTGCCAGCAGGCTTCTTAGCGGGGGGCCTACAGATACGCAGTATTTT. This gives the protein CASRLLSGGPTDTQYF.

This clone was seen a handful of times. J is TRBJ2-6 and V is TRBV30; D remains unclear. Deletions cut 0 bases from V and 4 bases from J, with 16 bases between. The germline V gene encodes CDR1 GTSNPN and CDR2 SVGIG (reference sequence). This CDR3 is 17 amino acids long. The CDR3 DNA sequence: TGTGCCTGGAGTGTACTGTCAGGTACTGGCGGGGCCAACGTCCTGACTTTC. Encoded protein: CAWSVLSGTGGANVLTF.

CDR3 nucleotides: TGCGCCAGCAGCCAAGACTCTGAGGGAAGCTCCTACAATGAGCAGTTCTTC. Residues: CASSQDSEGSSYNEQFF. This rearrangement joins TRBV4-1 to TRBJ2-1; a weak D match, TRBD2 (5 bases). This CDR3 is built from 17 residues. V dropped 0 bases and J dropped 0 bases, with 12 bases sitting between them. Germline V lookup: CDR1 MGHRA, CDR2 YSYEKL.

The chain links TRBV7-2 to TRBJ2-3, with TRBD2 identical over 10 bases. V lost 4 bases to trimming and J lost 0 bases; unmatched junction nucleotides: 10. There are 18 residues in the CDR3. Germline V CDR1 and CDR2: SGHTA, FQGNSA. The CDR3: CASSSPWTSGTSTDTQYF. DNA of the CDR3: TGTGCCAGCAGCTCCCCTTGGACTAGCGGAACTAGCACAGATACGCAGTATTTT.

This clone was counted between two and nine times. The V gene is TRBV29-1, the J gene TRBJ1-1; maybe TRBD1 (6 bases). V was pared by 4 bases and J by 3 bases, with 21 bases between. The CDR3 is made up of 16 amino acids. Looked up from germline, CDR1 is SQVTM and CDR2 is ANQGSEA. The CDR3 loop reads CSVADGGSLPDTEAFF. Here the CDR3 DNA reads TGCAGCGTTGCGGACGGGGGCAGCCTTCCGGACACTGAAGCTTTCTTT.

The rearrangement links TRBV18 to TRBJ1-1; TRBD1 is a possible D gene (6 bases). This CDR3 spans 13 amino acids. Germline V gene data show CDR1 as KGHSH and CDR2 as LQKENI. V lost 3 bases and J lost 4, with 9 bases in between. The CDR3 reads CASSPGGITEAFF. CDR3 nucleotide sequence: TGTGCCAGCTCACCGGGGGGCATCACTGAAGCTTTCTTT.

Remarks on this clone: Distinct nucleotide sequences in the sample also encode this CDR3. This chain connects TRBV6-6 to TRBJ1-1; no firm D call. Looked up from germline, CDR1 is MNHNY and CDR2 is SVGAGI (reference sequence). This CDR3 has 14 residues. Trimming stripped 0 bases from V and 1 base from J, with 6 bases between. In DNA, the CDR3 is TGTGCCAGCAGTTACTCGGCAGGGAACACTGAAGCTTTCTTT. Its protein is CASSYSAGNTEAFF.

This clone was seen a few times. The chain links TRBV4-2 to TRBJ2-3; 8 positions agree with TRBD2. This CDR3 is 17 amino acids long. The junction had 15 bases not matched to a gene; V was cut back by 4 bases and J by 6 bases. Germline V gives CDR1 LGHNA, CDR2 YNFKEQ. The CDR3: CASSPTRTSGPGDTQYF. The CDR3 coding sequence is TGTGCCAGCAGCCCTACTAGAACTAGCGGTCCTGGGGATACGCAGTATTTT.

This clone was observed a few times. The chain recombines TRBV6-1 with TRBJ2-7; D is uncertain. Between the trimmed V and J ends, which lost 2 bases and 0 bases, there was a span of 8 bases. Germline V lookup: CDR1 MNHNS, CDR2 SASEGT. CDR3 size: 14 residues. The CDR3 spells CASSERPGSYEQYF. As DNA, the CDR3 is TGTGCCAGCAGTGAACGGCCAGGCTCCTACGAGCAGTACTTC.

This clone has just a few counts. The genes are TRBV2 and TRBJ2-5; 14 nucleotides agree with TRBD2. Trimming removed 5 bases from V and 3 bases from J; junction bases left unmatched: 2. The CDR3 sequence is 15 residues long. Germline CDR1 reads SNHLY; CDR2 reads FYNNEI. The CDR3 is CASSLTSGGEETQYF. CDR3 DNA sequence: TGTGCCAGCAGTCTGACTAGCGGGGGGGAAGAGACCCAGTACTTC.

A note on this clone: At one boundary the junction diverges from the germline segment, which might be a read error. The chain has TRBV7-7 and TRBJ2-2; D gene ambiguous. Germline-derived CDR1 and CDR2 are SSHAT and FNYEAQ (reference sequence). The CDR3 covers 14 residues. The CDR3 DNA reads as TGTGCTAGCAGCCCGACACCACGGGTCGGGGAGCTGTTTTTT. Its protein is CASSPTPRVGELFF.

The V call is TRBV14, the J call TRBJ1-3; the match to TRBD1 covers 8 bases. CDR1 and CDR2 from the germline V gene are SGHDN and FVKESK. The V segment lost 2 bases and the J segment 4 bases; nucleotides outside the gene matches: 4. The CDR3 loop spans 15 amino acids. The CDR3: CASSQRTGTGNTIYF. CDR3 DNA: TGTGCCAGCAGCCAACGGACAGGGACCGGAAACACCATATATTTT.

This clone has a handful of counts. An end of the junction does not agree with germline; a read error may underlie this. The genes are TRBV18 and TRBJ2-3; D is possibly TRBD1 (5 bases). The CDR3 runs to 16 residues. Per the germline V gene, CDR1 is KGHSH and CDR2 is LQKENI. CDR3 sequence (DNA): TGTGCCAGTTCACTACAGGAAAGAATTAGCACAGATACGCAGTATTTT. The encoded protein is CASSLQERISTDTQYF.